Shown below are 26 T cell receptor beta chains from a single sample sequenced in a study of blood T cell repertoires in COVID-19. Using immunoSEQ multiplex PCR, the repertoire was profiled, and TCRdb retains in-frame clones only, with some absent. Of 250,000 to 300,000 clones listed, just over 90% are singletons. Sequenced sample: peripheral blood. These receptors all come from a young woman with COVID-19, enrolled during active disease.

The V and J genes are TRBV3-1 (or the pseudogene TRBV3-2) and TRBJ2-3; TRBD1 aligns across 9 bases. This CDR3 region has 14 residues. The germline CDR1 and CDR2 sequences are LGHDT and YNNKEL (reference sequence). Unmatched junction bases numbered 5, after V lost 3 bases and J lost 7 bases. The CDR3 reads CASSHGTGTNTQYF. DNA of the CDR3: TGTGCCAGCAGCCACGGGACAGGGACAAATACGCAGTATTTT.

This clone appeared a few times. The V and J genes are TRBV7-2 and TRBJ1-1; maybe TRBD1 (6 bases). The CDR3 length is 15 residues. Germline V gene data show CDR1 as SGHTA and CDR2 as FQGNSA. V lost 2 bases to trimming and J lost 5 bases, with 15 bases between them. This CDR3 reads CASSLMGAVNTEAFF. The CDR3 region has the DNA TGTGCCAGCAGCTTAATGGGGGCGGTAAATACTGAAGCTTTCTTT.

The genes are TRBV20-1 and TRBJ1-6, with D maybe TRBD1 (5 bases). The germline V and J ends were trimmed by 3 bases and 8 bases, with 8 bases remaining between them. CDR1 is DFQATT and CDR2 is SNEGSKA in the germline V gene (reference sequence). The CDR3 loop spans 12 amino acids. CDR3 protein: CSASGGDSPLHF. The CDR3 DNA reads TGCAGTGCTAGTGGGGGGGATTCACCCCTCCACTTT.

This rearrangement joins TRBV11-3 to TRBJ1-2; D gene ambiguous. CDR1 is SGHNT, CDR2 YENEEA, per germline. The CDR3 is 11 amino acids. Trimming cost V 3 bases and J 6 bases, with 5 bases left between them. The CDR3 sequence is CASSFRDGYTF. Here the CDR3 DNA reads TGTGCCAGCAGCTTCCGGGATGGCTACACCTTC.

J is TRBJ2-3 and V is TRBV7-2; D is uncertain. Germline lookup yields CDR1 SGHTA and CDR2 FQGNSA. This CDR3 has 13 residues. V lost 5 bases and J lost 3, with 9 bases in between. CDR3 loop: CASSRRLTDTQYF. For the CDR3, the DNA is TGTGCCAGCAGCCGCAGGTTAACAGATACGCAGTATTTT.

The chain has TRBV19 and TRBJ2-7; possibly TRBD1 for D (6 bases). This CDR3 is built from 17 residues. V was shortened by 3 bases and J by 0 bases, with 18 bases between the two germline ends. In germline, CDR1 is LNHDA, CDR2 SQIVND (reference sequence). The CDR3, as DNA: TGTGCCAGTAGTATCTCCCCAGGACAGCCTCTCTCCTACGAGCAGTACTTC. Translating gives CASSISPGQPLSYEQYF.

The chain links TRBV12-5 to TRBJ2-3; weak D call: TRBD1 (6 bases). Deletions cut 7 bases from V and 0 bases from J, with 20 bases between. The CDR3 has 17 residues. Germline CDR1 reads LGHNT; CDR2 reads FRNRAP. The CDR3 sequence is CASAQEQGIGSTDTQYF. The DNA for the CDR3 is TGTGCTAGTGCCCAAGAACAGGGAATTGGTAGCACAGATACGCAGTATTTT.

V is TRBV3-1 (or the pseudogene TRBV3-2) and J is TRBJ2-2, with TRBD2 identical over 8 bases. Per germline, CDR1 LGHDT and CDR2 YNNKEL (reference sequence). This CDR3 has 16 amino acids. After removal of 2 bases from V and 5 bases from J, the junction contained 7 bases not matched to a gene. This chain's CDR3 is CASSQTAGGWTGELFF. The CDR3 coding sequence is TGTGCCAGCAGCCAAACGGCGGGAGGCTGGACCGGGGAGCTGTTTTTT.

V gene TRBV5-4 combines with J gene TRBJ2-2; 11 positions agree with TRBD2. Germline lookup yields CDR1 SGHNT and CDR2 YYREEE (reference sequence). V was clipped by 0 bases and J by 7 bases; unmatched bases: 5. The CDR3 contains 16 residues. The CDR3 region has the DNA TGTGCCAGCAGCTTGGGTAGCGGGAGGGCAAGCGGGGAGCTGTTTTTT. It yields the protein CASSLGSGRASGELFF.

The chain has TRBV24-1 and TRBJ2-1; 7 nucleotides align to TRBD2. The trim removed 3 bases at V and 13 bases at J, leaving 17 bases unmatched. The CDR3 is made up of 16 amino acids. Germline values: CDR1 KGHDR, CDR2 SFDVKD. CDR3 sequence (DNA): TGTGCCACCAGTGATCGTCGGGACTATTCATGGAGTGATCAGTTCTTC. It specifies CATSDRRDYSWSDQFF.

The J gene is TRBJ2-7, the V gene TRBV30; TRBD1 matches 12 bases. The V segment lost 5 bases and the J segment 4 bases; nucleotides outside the gene matches: 6. The CDR3 spans 14 residues. The germline V gene encodes CDR1 GTSNPN and CDR2 SVGIG (reference sequence). CDR3 nucleotides: TGTGCCTGGGAAGGGACAGGGGGCAGTTACGAGCAGTACTTC. It is translated as CAWEGTGGSYEQYF.

V is TRBV30 and J is TRBJ1-4, with a weak D call TRBD1 (5 bases). The germline gives CDR1 GTSNPN, CDR2 SVGIG (reference sequence). This CDR3 has 16 residues. V gave up 5 bases and J gave up 2 bases, with 18 bases separating them. The CDR3 nucleotides read TGTGCCTGGGCCGGGACTACTCCTTGGACTAATGAAAAACTGTTTTTT. This encodes CAWAGTTPWTNEKLFF.

The V call is TRBV10-2, the J call TRBJ1-5; TRBD1 might be the D (6 bases). The V and J ends lost 0 bases and 3 bases respectively, with 12 bases between them. The germline gives CDR1 WSHSY, CDR2 SAAADI. CDR3 length: 16 amino acids. CDR3 protein: CASSESGHRFNQPQHF. The CDR3 DNA reads as TGCGCCAGCAGTGAGTCGGGACACCGCTTCAATCAGCCCCAGCATTTT.

This chain joins TRBV12-5 and TRBJ2-1; 14 bases match TRBD2. The CDR3 spans 16 residues. V lost 5 bases to trimming and J lost 6 bases; unmatched junction nucleotides: 6. In germline, CDR1 is LGHNT, CDR2 FRNRAP. In DNA, the CDR3 is TGTGCTAGTGGTAGGGGGACTAGCGGGAGTCGCAATGAGCAGTTCTTC. It encodes CASGRGTSGSRNEQFF.

This sequence joins TRBV5-5 and TRBJ2-1; 9 nucleotides agree with TRBD2. This CDR3 contains 16 residues. Per germline, CDR1 SGHKS and CDR2 YYEKEE (reference sequence). V was pared by 2 bases and J by 7 bases, with 10 bases of the junction left unmatched. CDR3 in amino acids: CASSLVTVAGANEQFF. CDR3 nucleotide sequence: TGTGCCAGCAGCTTAGTAACGGTAGCGGGAGCGAATGAGCAGTTCTTC.

The genes are TRBV5-1 and TRBJ2-1; 8 nucleotides line up with TRBD1. The CDR3 is 20 amino acids. The V and J ends lost 6 bases and 2 bases, in that order; junction bases with no gene match: 22. CDR1 and CDR2 (germline): SGHRS, YFSETQ. The CDR3 DNA reads as TGCGCCAGCAACTATCCTCCGGCAGGGGGCGAAATCAGTACCTACAATGAGCAGTTCTTC. Protein sequence: CASNYPPAGGEISTYNEQFF.

This clone showed up just a few times. The genes are TRBV7-9 and TRBJ2-3, with a possible D match to TRBD2 (5 bases). The CDR3 has 14 amino acids. V was cut by 10 bases and J by 4 bases, with 18 bases left in between. Germline-derived CDR1 and CDR2 are SEHNR and FQNEAQ (reference sequence). The CDR3 spells CATQRTASADTQYF. In DNA, the CDR3 is TGTGCCACCCAGCGGACGGCATCGGCAGATACGCAGTATTTT.

The table lists this clone with a few counts. This same CDR3 is encoded by further DNA sequences in the sample. The chain carries TRBV12-3 or TRBV12-4 and TRBJ1-1, with TRBD1 matching 8 bases. CDR3 length equals 13 residues. V was clipped by 3 bases and J by 4 bases; unmatched bases: 1. The CDR3 spells CASSFTGGTEAFF. As DNA, the CDR3 is TGTGCCAGCAGTTTCACAGGGGGCACTGAAGCTTTCTTT.

The V gene is TRBV6-2 or TRBV6-3, the J gene TRBJ1-1, with 7 bases matching TRBD1. CDR1 MNHEY and CDR2 SVGEGT come from the germline V gene. J lost 1 base, V lost 5 bases, and 4 bases had no gene match. The CDR3 totals 14 residues. The CDR3 DNA sequence: TGTGCCAGCAGTAGAGGGGGCACGAACACTGAAGCTTTCTTT. Its protein product is CASSRGGTNTEAFF.

The chain combines TRBV18 with TRBJ1-5; 8 nucleotides agree with TRBD1. Germline loops: CDR1 KGHSH, CDR2 LQKENI. CDR3 length: 15 residues. Trimming took 6 bases from V and 2 from J; bases not matched to a gene: 6. The CDR3 sequence is CASSPGQGRNQPQHF. CDR3 DNA sequence: TGTGCCAGCTCTCCAGGACAGGGCCGCAATCAGCCCCAGCATTTT.

This clone was counted between two and nine times. The CDR3 region is CASSLDGREGQDEQFF. Written as DNA, the CDR3 is TGTGCCAGCAGCTTAGATGGTCGGGAGGGCCAGGATGAGCAGTTCTTC. The V gene is TRBV11-3, the J gene TRBJ2-1, with 8 bases that match TRBD2. The CDR3 has 16 amino acids. V lost 0 bases and J lost 8; bases outside the gene matches: 9. Germline loops: CDR1 SGHNT, CDR2 YENEEA. Drawing the rest from reference TRBV11-3 and TRBJ2-1, the complete variable domain is EAGVVQSPRYKIIEKKQPVAFWCNPISGHNTLYWYLQNLGQGPELLIRYENEEAVDDSQLPKDRFSAERLKGVDSTLKIQPAELGDSAVYLCASSLDGREGQDEQFFGPGTRLTVL.

This clone was detected ten times or more. V usage is TRBV6-5 and J usage is TRBJ1-1, with a tentative D call TRBD1 (5 bases). Looked up from germline, CDR1 is MNHEY and CDR2 is SVGAGI. The CDR3 has 14 residues. V was shortened by 7 bases and J by 2 bases, with 14 bases between the two germline ends. Written as DNA, the CDR3 is TGTGCCAGCAAGGGGTTGACAGCCAACACTGAAGCTTTCTTT. It encodes CASKGLTANTEAFF.

The gene calls are TRBV5-1 and TRBJ2-5; 9 bases align to TRBD1. The trim removed 4 bases at V and 1 base at J, leaving 8 bases unmatched. The CDR3 has 16 residues. Germline V CDR1 and CDR2: SGHRS, YFSETQ. The CDR3 DNA reads as TGCGCCAGCAGCCGACAGGGGGGGAGAGTCCAAGAGACCCAGTACTTC. This codes for CASSRQGGRVQETQYF.

This clone has only one observation. The gene calls are TRBV2 and TRBJ1-6, with D perhaps TRBD1 (5 bases). Trimming removed 3 bases at V and 4 bases at J, with 10 bases between. The CDR3 length is 15 residues. CDR1 and CDR2 from the germline V gene are SNHLY and FYNNEI. CDR3 amino acids: CASSDREVYNSPLHF. CDR3 sequence (DNA): TGTGCCAGCAGTGACAGGGAGGTTTATAATTCACCCCTCCACTTT.

CDR3 protein: CSVGGVGNTDTQYF. Written as DNA, the CDR3 is TGCAGCGTTGGGGGCGTGGGTAACACAGATACGCAGTATTTT. The chain combines TRBV29-1 with TRBJ2-3; D may be TRBD1 (5 bases). The V end was cut by 4 bases, the J end by 2 bases, with 13 bases between. The germline V gene has CDR1 SQVTM and CDR2 ANQGSEA. The CDR3 is 14 amino acids.

The chain combines TRBV7-3 with TRBJ2-6; 11 nucleotides match TRBD1. The trim removed 6 bases at V and 4 bases at J, leaving 11 bases unmatched. The CDR3 has 18 residues. CDR1 and CDR2 (germline): SGHTA, FQGTGA. The CDR3 region is CASSKGQGAISGANVLTF. Here the CDR3 DNA reads TGTGCCAGCAGTAAAGGACAGGGGGCGATTTCGGGGGCCAACGTCCTGACTTTC.